This T cell receptor beta chain was identified during a study of cytomegalovirus exposure and HLA in healthy donors. TCRdb's table, derived via immunoSEQ multiplex PCR, lists solely in-frame clones and lacks some. The table has some 99,000 clones, 88% seen once; the top ten hold 2% to 2.5%. Germline CDR1 is SEHNR and CDR2 is FQNEAQ (reference sequence). CDR3 length: 14 amino acids. Trimming removed 0 bases at V and 4 bases at J, with 7 bases between. V usage is TRBV7-9 and J usage is TRBJ1-5; the D is unclear. Input material: PBMCs. This receptor was taken from a woman under 30 in good health and CMV-seronegative. The CDR3 sequence is CASSLAHGNQPQHF. The CDR3 coding sequence is TGTGCCAGCAGCTTAGCGCACGGGAATCAGCCCCAGCATTTT. Filled out from reference TRBV7-9 and TRBJ1-5, the complete variable domain reads DTGVSQNPRHKITKRGQNVTFRCDPISEHNRLYWYRQTLGQGPEFLTYFQNEAQLEKSRLLSDRFSAERPKGSFSTLEIQRTEQGDSAMYLCASSLAHGNQPQHFGDGTRLSIL.